This T cell receptor beta chain came from a study of T cells after yellow fever vaccination. A universal primer site and UMIs were added as TCR cDNA was made by 5'RACE template switching. MiXCR, applied by TCRdb to the 5' RACE reads, yields one record per CDR3 protein. The sample yields hundreds of thousands of distinct CDR3 sequences, roughly an eighth seen once. V was trimmed by 4 bases and J by 0 bases, leaving 8 bases between them. Germline values: CDR1 SGHTA, CDR2 FQGTGA. The CDR3 is made up of 14 amino acids. This clonotype showed up just a few times. Sequenced here: CD4+ T cells sorted from PBMCs, sampled 15 days after the yellow fever booster vaccination. The chain combines TRBV7-3 with TRBJ2-3; maybe TRBD1 (6 bases). The source is a man in his late teens or twenties who received the YFV17D yellow fever vaccine. The CDR3 protein is CASSSDRSTDTQYF. In DNA form, the CDR3 reads TGTGCCAGCAGCTCGGACAGAAGCACAGATACGCAGTATTTT.